A selection of T cell receptor beta chains follows, all from one sample in a study of shared clonotypes between healthy human individuals. The table came from immunoSEQ multiplex PCR; TCRdb's copy has only in-frame clones and leaves some out. The sample contains around 2.5 million clones, 93% of which appear only once. Sequencing used naive CD4+ T cells from PBMCs. The receptors come from a man aged 18 to 35 in good health. Some clones in this sample may be carry-over from other donors' samples. CDR3s include the opening cysteine and the closing phenylalanine or tryptophan. Not every row has a clone size; where given, it reads once, few, many or a size class.

>TRBJ2-3|TRBV5-4|15|-
CASSLLAGVADTQYF
>TRBJ2-7|TRBV11-2|13|-
CASSRTDSYEQYF
>TRBJ2-5|TRBV7-9|14|-
CASSLVHGGETQYF
>TRBJ2-2|TRBV7-9|15|-
CASSLDPGFAGELFF
>TRBJ2-1|TRBV20-1|11|-
CSASNYNEQFF
>TRBJ2-1|TRBV7-2|15|-
CASSFTASSYNEQFF
>TRBJ2-3|TRBV5-1|13|once
CASSSTGTDTQYF
>TRBJ2-7|TRBV6-5|13|-
CASTLVQGSEQYF
>TRBJ2-3|TRBV18|15|-
CASSLLGPSTDTQYF
>TRBJ1-5|TRBV10-2|12|-
CASSAGNQPQHF
>TRBJ2-7|TRBV7-2|15|-
CASSAETSVGGEQYF
>TRBJ2-2|TRBV4-2|16|-
CASSQRLAANTGELFF
>TRBJ2-5|TRBV5-1|17|-
CASSPSQSGRAGETQYF
>TRBJ2-3|TRBV5-1|15|-
CASSPQGFGTDTQYF
>TRBJ2-5|TRBV9|15|-
CASSGRGNQGETQYF
>TRBJ1-4|TRBV5-4|15|-
CASSIGQETNEKLFF
>TRBJ2-3|TRBV5-1|16|-
CASSLGQTRLTDTQYF
>TRBJ2-2|TRBV30|20|-
CAWSPNWGEGSIQSTGELFF
>TRBJ1-5|TRBV6-5|12|-
CASSAINQPQHF
>TRBJ2-3|TRBV29-1|16|-
CSVEGRLAGTPDTQYF
>TRBJ2-1|TRBV5-4|15|-
CASSLSGRAYNEQFF
>TRBJ2-3|TRBV2|11|-
CASRGGDTQYF
>TRBJ1-5|TRBV28|15|-
CASSSGTLTGQPQHF
>TRBJ2-7|TRBV28|13|-
CASTTGPDYEQYF
>TRBJ2-7|TRBV7-9|13|-
CASSQLSPYEQYF
>TRBJ2-3|TRBV28|15|-
CASTQGGDGTDTQYF
>TRBJ2-7|TRBV2|14|-
CASSEQGVFYEQYF
>TRBJ1-1|TRBV7-3|14|-
CASSSNPGNTEAFF
>TRBJ2-5|TRBV27|15|-
CASSRTGTVVETQYF
>TRBJ2-5|TRBV28|13|-
CASSLGGGKTQYF
>TRBJ1-2|TRBV5-4|13|-
CASSPVRFYGYTF
>TRBJ2-5|TRBV2|14|-
CASSGQAPQETQYF
>TRBJ2-5|TRBV5-4|13|-
CASSLFSSGTQYF
>TRBJ2-1|TRBV5-1|16|-
CASSLVLAGGRNEQFF
>TRBJ2-7|TRBV18|13|-
CASSLASWQEQYF
>TRBJ2-7|TRBV14|16|once
CASSQVLAGGSYEQYF
>TRBJ2-5|TRBV12-5|13|-
CASGGDRGETQYF
>TRBJ2-7|TRBV10-1|13|-
CASARQGSYEQYF
>TRBJ1-1|TRBV18|14|once
CASSPQTGNTEAFF
>TRBJ2-2|TRBV2|14|-
CASSEQGWAGELFF
>TRBJ1-1|TRBV2|14|-
CASSETAGDTEAFF
>TRBJ2-7|TRBV11-3|14|-
CASSPGPSSYEQYF
>TRBJ1-1|TRBV11-3|15|-
CASSAGQGGDTEAFF
>TRBJ2-7|TRBV2|14|-
CASSGFWGAGEQYF
>TRBJ1-1|TRBV29-1|11|few
CGGQENTEAFF
>TRBJ2-7|TRBV15|14|once
CATSLAALAYEQYF
>TRBJ2-7|TRBV5-1|15|-
CASSLAGGFSYEQYF
>TRBJ1-1|TRBV18|15|-
CASSPDIFGNTEAFF
>TRBJ1-5|TRBV4-1|16|-
CASSVRQGAPGQPQHF